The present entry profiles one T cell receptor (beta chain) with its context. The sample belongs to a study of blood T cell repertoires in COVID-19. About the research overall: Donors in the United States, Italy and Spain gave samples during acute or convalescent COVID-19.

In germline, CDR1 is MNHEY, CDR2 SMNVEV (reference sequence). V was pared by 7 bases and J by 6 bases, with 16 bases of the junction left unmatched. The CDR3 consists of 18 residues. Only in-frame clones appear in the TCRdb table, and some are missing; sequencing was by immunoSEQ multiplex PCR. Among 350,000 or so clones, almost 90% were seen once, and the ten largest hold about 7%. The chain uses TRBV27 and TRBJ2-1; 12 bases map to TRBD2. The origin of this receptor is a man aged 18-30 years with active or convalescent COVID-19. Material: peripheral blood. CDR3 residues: CASTLTSGSALGLNEQFF. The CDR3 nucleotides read TGTGCCAGCACCCTGACTAGCGGGAGCGCCCTGGGGCTCAATGAGCAGTTCTTC.